Presented here are 10 T cell receptor beta chains from one specimen sequenced in a study of early T cells in non-severe SARS-CoV-2 infection (dated by TCRdb to the early 2020s). Library preparation was by 5' RACE. Sequencing used a NextSeq 500. In TCRdb, the public reads were trimmed at Q25 with fastp and aligned with MiXCR, with productive beta chains retained. For every CDR3 protein sequence, its rows merge into one entry that carries the most common genes and DNA. For this sample the table gives roughly 90,000 distinct CDR3 sequences, of which around 15% were detected only once. Of the sample, 5% to 7% falls within the top ten clones. Sample: whole blood. The receptors here all came from an adult who was a healthcare worker with PCR-confirmed SARS-CoV-2 infection or an uninfected control (not recorded which).

Ten or more counts support this clonotype. The gene calls are TRBV11-2 and TRBJ2-3, with a weak D call TRBD2 (5 bases). CDR1 SGHAT and CDR2 FQNNGV come from the germline V gene. The CDR3 runs to 15 residues. Deletions cut 0 bases from V and 5 bases from J, with 12 bases between. CDR3 in DNA: TGTGCCAGCAGCTTAGATCCCACAGAGGGAGATACGCAGTATTTT. This sequence encodes CASSLDPTEGDTQYF. The full variable domain, with the rest looked up from reference TRBV11-2 and TRBJ2-3, is EAGVAQSPRYKIIEKRQSVAFWCNPISGHATLYWYQQILGQGPKLLIQFQNNGVVDDSQLPKDRFSAERLKGVDSTLKIQPAKLEDSAVYLCASSLDPTEGDTQYFGPGTRLTVL.

The chain combines TRBV3-1 with TRBJ2-7, with 7 bases matching TRBD2. Germline V CDR1 and CDR2: LGHDT, YNNKEL (reference sequence). The junction had 15 bases not matched to a gene; V was cut back by 11 bases and J by 2 bases. CDR3 size: 15 residues. CDR3 sequence (DNA): TGTGCCGTCGGGCGGCCCAGCGGGGTTACCTACGAGCAGTACTTC. Translated, it gives CAVGRPSGVTYEQYF.

This clonotype was counted only a few times. The V gene is TRBV7-8, the J gene TRBJ2-5; D may be TRBD2 (6 bases). From germline, CDR1 is SGHVS and CDR2 FQNEAQ. CDR3 length: 14 amino acids. Between the trimmed V and J ends, which lost 5 bases and 3 bases, there was a span of 13 bases. The CDR3 nucleotides read TGTGCCAGCAGCCCGGTCGGGGGAGAAGAGACCCAGTACTTC. Translated, it gives CASSPVGGEETQYF.

The J gene is TRBJ1-2, the V gene TRBV7-2; D possibly corresponds to TRBD1 (5 bases). The germline V gene has CDR1 SGHTA and CDR2 FQGNSA. Between the trimmed V and J ends, which lost 1 base and 6 bases, there was a span of 9 bases. The CDR3 is made up of 13 amino acids. This CDR3 reads CASSLVSTDGYTF. CDR3 sequence (DNA): TGTGCCAGCAGCTTAGTTTCGACAGATGGCTACACCTTC.

V is TRBV6-5 and J is TRBJ2-6; TRBD1 agrees at 10 bases. Germline CDR1 reads MNHEY; CDR2 reads SVGAGI. The CDR3 contains 18 residues. The V segment lost 0 bases and the J segment 0 bases; nucleotides outside the gene matches: 2. The CDR3, as DNA: TGTGCCAGCAGTTACTCGGGACAGGGGCTCTCTGGGGCCAACGTCCTGACTTTC. Amino acid sequence: CASSYSGQGLSGANVLTF.

There are a few counts of this clonotype. The rearrangement uses TRBV5-1 and TRBJ2-3, with D possibly being TRBD2 (5 bases). Germline V lookup: CDR1 SGHRS, CDR2 YFSETQ. CDR3 length: 13 amino acids. V was cut by 4 bases and J by 4 bases, with 10 bases left in between. In nucleotides, the CDR3 is TGCGCCAGCAGCACAACTAGAGCAGATACGCAGTATTTT. Protein sequence: CASSTTRADTQYF.

Note on this clonotype: A much larger clone lies one base from this, so it may be a read error. The chain is built from TRBV6-6 and TRBJ2-3, with TRBD1 as a possible D gene (5 bases). The J call may be in error: the DNA end matches TRBJ1-5 better. From germline, CDR1 is MNHNY and CDR2 SVGAGI (reference sequence). The CDR3 has 13 residues. The CDR3 is CASSGGETDTQHF. CDR3 nucleotide sequence: TGTGCCAGCAGCGGGGGGGAGACAGATACGCAGCATTTT.

This clonotype showed up just a few times. The chain carries TRBV6-5 and TRBJ1-1; unclear D gene. CDR1 and CDR2 (germline): MNHEY, SVGAGI. CDR3 size: 13 residues. The germline V and J ends were trimmed by 5 bases and 5 bases, with 12 bases remaining between them. CDR3 nucleotide sequence: TGTGCCAGCAGTCACGGGGTGGAGACTGAAGCTTTCTTT. Translating it yields CASSHGVETEAFF.

The chain combines TRBV7-2 with TRBJ1-3, with 10 positions matching TRBD1. The CDR3 spans 15 residues. Germline V gene data show CDR1 as SGHTA and CDR2 as FQGNSA. With 3 bases clipped from V and 8 bases from J, the junction kept 7 bases outside the gene matches. CDR3 amino acids: CASSLPGTGAYTIYF. In nucleotides, the CDR3 is TGTGCCAGCAGCTTGCCCGGGACAGGGGCGTACACCATATATTTT.

The chain combines TRBV11-2 with TRBJ2-5; D unresolved. Germline lookup yields CDR1 SGHAT and CDR2 FQNNGV. This CDR3 has 16 residues. Deletions cut 2 bases from V and 2 bases from J, with 15 bases between. The chain's CDR3 is CASSLNMGRSQETQYF. The CDR3 nucleotides read TGTGCCAGCAGCTTAAATATGGGCAGGTCTCAAGAGACCCAGTACTTC.